One sample yielded the 18 T cell receptor beta chains listed below, sequenced in a study of T-cell memory formation after mild COVID-19. One entry per CDR3 protein results from TCRdb running MiXCR on the 5' RACE reads. The table lists 250,000 or so distinct CDR3 sequences, approximately 9% of them singletons. Sequencing was performed on PBMCs or a T cell subset sorted from them (not recorded which). The receptors stem from a man younger than 35 who had mild COVID-19 (a few samples of this study predate the infection). Cell type and time point are not known.

The chain links TRBV4-2 to TRBJ2-3; 8 nucleotides match TRBD2. CDR1 and CDR2 from the germline V gene are LGHNA and YNFKEQ. CDR3 length equals 16 residues. After removal of 5 bases from V and 3 bases from J, the junction contained 10 bases not matched to a gene. CDR3 in DNA: TGTGCCAGCAGCTTCCAACTCAGCGGGGGAACAGATACGCAGTATTTT. It is translated as CASSFQLSGGTDTQYF.

A few counts support this clonotype. This chain connects TRBV7-6 to TRBJ2-1, with D uncertain. The V gene's germline CDR1 is SGHVS and CDR2 FNYEAQ. The CDR3 is made up of 14 amino acids. V was clipped by 1 base and J by 5 bases, with 9 bases between them. CDR3 nucleotides: TGTGCCAGCAGCTTAGATTTTGAGGACAATGAGCAGTTCTTC. This translates into CASSLDFEDNEQFF.

This clonotype has ten or more counts. The gene calls are TRBV5-1 and TRBJ1-2; 9 bases agree with TRBD1. This CDR3 region has 13 residues. The junction had 4 bases not matched to a gene; V was cut back by 4 bases and J by 6 bases. Per the germline V gene, CDR1 is SGHRS and CDR2 is YFSETQ. The CDR3 protein is CASSPRTGDGYTF. CDR3 DNA sequence: TGCGCCAGCAGCCCACGGACAGGGGATGGCTACACCTTC.

The chain has TRBV4-1 and TRBJ1-1; no clear D. This CDR3 comprises 15 residues. Trimming took off 4 bases at V and 5 bases at J, with 17 bases between the two ends. Germline CDR1 reads MGHRA; CDR2 reads YSYEKL. The CDR3 is CASSPLSTQLTEAFF. CDR3 DNA sequence: TGCGCCAGCAGCCCCCTCAGCACGCAACTGACTGAAGCTTTCTTT.

V gene TRBV6-2 or TRBV6-3 combines with J gene TRBJ1-5; D ambiguous. The CDR3 loop spans 14 amino acids. Deletions cut 10 bases from V and 7 bases from J, with 20 bases between. Germline lookup yields CDR1 MNHEY and CDR2 SVGEGT. The CDR3: CATQNRDKGQPQHF. The CDR3, as DNA: TGTGCCACCCAGAACCGGGATAAAGGACAGCCCCAGCATTTT.

This clonotype came up many times. CDR3 in amino acids: CASSTNSGASYNEQFF. The CDR3 nucleotides are TGTGCCAGCAGCACTAATAGCGGGGCTTCCTACAATGAGCAGTTCTTC. J is TRBJ2-1 and V is TRBV5-5, with 8 positions matching TRBD2. CDR1 and CDR2 (germline): SGHKS, YYEKEE (reference sequence). J lost 1 base, V lost 4 bases, and 7 bases had no gene match. The CDR3 loop spans 16 amino acids. The variable domain in full, with the rest retrieved from reference TRBV5-5 and TRBJ2-1, is DAGVTQSPTHLIKTRGQQVTLRCSPISGHKSVSWYQQVLGQGPQFIFQYYEKEERGRGNFPDRFSARQFPNYSSELNVNALLLGDSALYLCASSTNSGASYNEQFFGPGTRLTVL.

The sample holds a few counts of this clonotype. CDR3: CASSLEASGGAVDTQYF. In nucleotides, the CDR3 is TGTGCCAGCAGCTTAGAGGCTAGCGGGGGGGCCGTTGATACGCAGTATTTT. The V call is TRBV7-2, the J call TRBJ2-3; 12 nucleotides agree with TRBD2. There are 17 residues in the CDR3. V dropped 1 base and J dropped 6; count of bases not matched to a gene: 8. CDR1 and CDR2 (germline): SGHTA, FQGNSA. The full variable domain, rest sourced from reference TRBV7-2 and TRBJ2-3, is GAGVSQSPSNKVTEKGKDVELRCDPISGHTALYWYRQSLGQGLEFLIYFQGNSAPDKSGLPSDRFSAERTGGSVSTLTIQRTQQEDSAVYLCASSLEASGGAVDTQYFGPGTRLTVL.

The chain employs TRBV11-3 and TRBJ2-1; 10 bases match TRBD2. This CDR3 comprises 16 residues. V lost 0 bases, J lost 5 bases, and 4 bases stayed unmatched. In germline, CDR1 is SGHNT, CDR2 YENEEA. The CDR3: CASSLEVAGGDNEQFF. In DNA form, the CDR3 reads TGTGCCAGCAGCTTAGAGGTAGCGGGGGGAGACAATGAGCAGTTCTTC.

This clonotype was observed many times. The chain combines TRBV20-1 with TRBJ1-1, with 9 positions matching TRBD1. The V gene end was trimmed by 0 bases and the J gene end by 8 bases; junction bases not matched to a gene: 7. Looked up from germline, CDR1 is DFQATT and CDR2 is SNEGSKA (reference sequence). This CDR3 is built from 14 residues. CDR3 coding DNA: TGCAGTGCTAGAGAAGGGGGGACAGGGACGGAAGCTTTCTTT. This gives the protein CSAREGGTGTEAFF.

The chain carries TRBV9 and TRBJ1-1; D is ambiguous. Trimming cost V 0 bases and J 1 base, with 4 bases left between them. The germline gives CDR1 SGDLS, CDR2 YYNGEE. CDR3 length: 13 residues. CDR3 amino acids: CASSVDGNTEAFF. The CDR3 region has the DNA TGTGCCAGCAGCGTAGACGGGAACACTGAAGCTTTCTTT.

The chain links TRBV15 to TRBJ1-1; no firm D call. V lost 6 bases, J lost 4 bases, and 9 bases lay in between. Germline lookup yields CDR1 LNHNV and CDR2 YYDKDF (reference sequence). The CDR3 loop spans 12 amino acids. The CDR3 DNA reads as TGTGCCACCAGAAAAGACTTCACTGAAGCTTTCTTT. This sequence encodes CATRKDFTEAFF.

This clonotype was picked up a small number of times. The chain is built from TRBV7-8 and TRBJ2-3; 8 bases fit TRBD2. V lost 5 bases to trimming and J lost 1 base; unmatched junction nucleotides: 8. CDR3 length equals 16 residues. CDR1 and CDR2 (germline): SGHVS, FQNEAQ. Written as DNA, the CDR3 is TGTGCCAGCAGCCTCCGTGGGCGGGGGGGCACAGATACGCAGTATTTT. It yields the protein CASSLRGRGGTDTQYF.

This clonotype was seen many times. A much larger clone lies a single base off, so this may be a read error. The chain has TRBV4-1 and TRBJ1-1; no clear D. This CDR3 contains 14 residues. The V gene's germline CDR1 is MGHRA and CDR2 YSYEKL. The V end lost 0 bases, the J end lost 1 base, and 6 bases lay between the germline ends. CDR3 amino acids: CASSQEMGNTEAFF. CDR3 nucleotide sequence: TGCGCCAGCAGCCAAGAGATGGGGAACACTGAAGCTTTCTTT.

The chain links TRBV2 to TRBJ2-1, with 12 bases fitting TRBD2. This CDR3 comprises 15 residues. Per germline, CDR1 SNHLY and CDR2 FYNNEI. Trimming removed 6 bases from V and 4 bases from J; junction bases left unmatched: 4. The CDR3 is CASRPGTSGYNEQFF. DNA of the CDR3: TGTGCCAGCAGGCCCGGGACTAGCGGGTACAATGAGCAGTTCTTC.

This clonotype was seen more than once but under ten times. The rearrangement joins TRBV11-2 to TRBJ1-4, with D uncertain. Trimming took off 1 base at V and 2 bases at J, with 5 bases between the two ends. The V gene's germline CDR1 is SGHAT and CDR2 FQNNGV. CDR3 size: 14 residues. This CDR3 is CASSLAGTNEKLFF. In DNA, the CDR3 is TGTGCCAGCAGCTTAGCGGGTACTAATGAAAAACTGTTTTTT.

A few counts support this clonotype. The chain carries TRBV5-4 and TRBJ1-2; maybe TRBD1 (5 bases). The CDR3 sequence is 15 residues long. CDR1 SGHNT and CDR2 YYREEE come from the germline V gene (reference sequence). V lost 0 bases and J lost 8, with 17 bases in between. The CDR3 nucleotides read TGTGCCAGCAGCTTGGATTTTGGGGGAGGAAGCGGCTACACCTTC. Its protein is CASSLDFGGGSGYTF. Together with reference TRBV5-4 and TRBJ1-2, the CDR3 gives the full variable domain: ETGVTQSPTHLIKTRGQQVTLRCSSQSGHNTVSWYQQALGQGPQFIFQYYREEENGRGNFPPRFSGLQFPNYSSELNVNALELDDSALYLCASSLDFGGGSGYTFGSGTRLTVV.

The V call is TRBV4-3, the J call TRBJ2-7; D possibly uses TRBD1 or TRBD2 (6 bases each). Germline V gene data show CDR1 as LGHNA and CDR2 as YSLEER. V dropped 2 bases and J dropped 7 bases, with 12 bases sitting between them. The CDR3 runs to 13 residues. As DNA, the CDR3 is TGCGCCAGCAGCCAATTTCAGGGGAGGGAGCAGTACTTC. Translation gives CASSQFQGREQYF.

This clonotype showed up just a few times. V is TRBV3-1 and J is TRBJ1-1, with D maybe TRBD1 (5 bases). Germline loops: CDR1 LGHDT, CDR2 YNNKEL (reference sequence). The V gene lost 4 bases and the J gene lost 1 base, with 10 bases spanning the gap. The CDR3 is 14 residues long. Here the CDR3 DNA reads TGTGCCAGCAGCCTCTTGGGGGGGAACACTGAAGCTTTCTTT. Its protein is CASSLLGGNTEAFF.